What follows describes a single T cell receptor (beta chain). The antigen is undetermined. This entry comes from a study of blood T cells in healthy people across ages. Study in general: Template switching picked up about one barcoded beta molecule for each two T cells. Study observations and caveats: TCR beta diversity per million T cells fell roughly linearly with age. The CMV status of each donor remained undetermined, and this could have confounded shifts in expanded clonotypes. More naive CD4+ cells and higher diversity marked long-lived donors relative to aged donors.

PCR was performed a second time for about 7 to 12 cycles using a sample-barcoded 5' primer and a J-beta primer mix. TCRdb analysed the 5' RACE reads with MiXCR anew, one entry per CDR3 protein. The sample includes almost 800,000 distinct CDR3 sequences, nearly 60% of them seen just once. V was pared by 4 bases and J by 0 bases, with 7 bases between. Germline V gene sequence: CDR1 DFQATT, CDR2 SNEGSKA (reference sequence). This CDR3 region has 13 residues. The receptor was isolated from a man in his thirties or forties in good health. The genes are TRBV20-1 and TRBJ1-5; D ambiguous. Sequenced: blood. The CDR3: CSANLGSNQPQHF. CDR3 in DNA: TGCAGTGCTAATTTAGGTAGCAATCAGCCCCAGCATTTT.